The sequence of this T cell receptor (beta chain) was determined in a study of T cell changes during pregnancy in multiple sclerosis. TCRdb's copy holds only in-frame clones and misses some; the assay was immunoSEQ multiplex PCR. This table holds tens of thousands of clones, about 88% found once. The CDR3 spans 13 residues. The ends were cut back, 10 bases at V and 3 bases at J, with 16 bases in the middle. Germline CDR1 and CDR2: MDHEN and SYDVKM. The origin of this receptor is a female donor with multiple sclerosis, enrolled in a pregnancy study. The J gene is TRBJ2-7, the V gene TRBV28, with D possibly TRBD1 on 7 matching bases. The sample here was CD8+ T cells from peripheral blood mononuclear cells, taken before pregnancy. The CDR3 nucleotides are TGTGCCATCCAGGGGGGACGGAGCTACGAGCAGTACTTC. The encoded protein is CAIQGGRSYEQYF.